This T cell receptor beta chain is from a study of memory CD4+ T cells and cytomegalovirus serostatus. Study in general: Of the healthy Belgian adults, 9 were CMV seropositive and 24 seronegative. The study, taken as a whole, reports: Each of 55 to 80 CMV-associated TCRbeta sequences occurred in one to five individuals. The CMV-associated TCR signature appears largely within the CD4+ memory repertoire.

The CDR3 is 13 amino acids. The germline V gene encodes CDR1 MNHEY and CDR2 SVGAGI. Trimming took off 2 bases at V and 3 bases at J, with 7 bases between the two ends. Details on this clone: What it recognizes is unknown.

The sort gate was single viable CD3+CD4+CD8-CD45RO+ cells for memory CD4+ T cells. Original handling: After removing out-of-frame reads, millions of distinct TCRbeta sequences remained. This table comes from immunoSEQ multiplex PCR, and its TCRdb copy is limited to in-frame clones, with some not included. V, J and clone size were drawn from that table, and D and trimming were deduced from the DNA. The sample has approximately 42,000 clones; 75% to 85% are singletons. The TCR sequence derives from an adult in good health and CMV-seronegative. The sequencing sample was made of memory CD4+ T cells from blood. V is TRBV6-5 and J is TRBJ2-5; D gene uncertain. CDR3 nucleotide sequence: TGTGCCAGCAGTTACGGCAGTAAAGAGACCCAGTACTTC. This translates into CASSYGSKETQYF.